The present T cell receptor beta chain was sequenced within a study of graft-versus-host responses after intestinal transplantation. At the level of the study: Anti-thymocyte globulin was used for induction in all recipients, who then took tacrolimus and steroids for about 3 years. General study results and limits: Among recipient marrow samples, GvH clones were found; some appeared first in ileum or blood. The study associated peak circulating GvH clone levels with early post-transplant HvG declines. Within allografts, high graft-versus-host to host-versus-graft clonal ratios were seen among patients with graft-donor T cell macrochimerism.

V was pared by 5 bases and J by 5 bases, with 9 bases between. This CDR3 has 12 amino acids. Germline loops: CDR1 LNHDA, CDR2 SQIVND (reference sequence). TCRdb's table, derived via immunoSEQ multiplex PCR, lists solely in-frame clones and lacks some. The sample lists about 120,000 clones, 85% to 95% occurring once. A few counts support this clone. As yet, its antigen is unknown. This clonotype was sampled from a human donor who received an intestinal transplant. This specimen consisted of unstimulated CD4+ T cells sorted from spleen or lymph node cells, obtained before intestinal transplant. J is TRBJ1-2 and V is TRBV19; D remains unclear. CDR3 amino acids: CASSLFGYGYTF. CDR3 DNA sequence: TGTGCCAGTAGTTTGTTTGGATATGGCTACACCTTC.